This paragraph reports one T cell receptor (beta chain). Its antigen has not been determined. No base quality values were provided; no much bigger clone lies one nucleotide off. The data stem from a study of cytomegalovirus exposure and HLA in healthy donors (dated by TCRdb to the late 2010s). Regarding the study in general: An earlier analysis of several hundred of the donors reported about 250 Gb of sequence data and around 110 million unique TCR beta sequences from about 200 million T cells. Roughly 300 gigabases of sequencing data and tens of millions of unique TCR sequences were included in an early release covering around 650 HLA-typed donors. Of the roughly 400 genotyped donors, about 80% fell in the genetic ancestry cluster associated with self-reported Caucasian donors. The aim of the study was to test whether cataloging public T cell receptors could identify signatures of past pathogen exposure. The study used immunosequencing to profile the T cell repertoires of approximately 690 subjects and linked those repertoires to cytomegalovirus serostatus. Along with the roughly 700-subject first cohort, a separate validation cohort of over a hundred different subjects was used. To predict cytomegalovirus infection status, the study brought together high-throughput TCR immunosequencing, statistical association of individual TCRs with disease status, and machine learning. A later analysis re-examined previously published TCR beta repertoires from 500 to 700 donors and added high-resolution HLA genotyping to investigate patterns of TCR occurrence. Rather than using new phenotypic data, the later analysis identified candidate immune exposures from TCR beta sequences and from how often those sequences occurred across donors. In an earlier analysis of about 590 of the donors, high-throughput TCR beta sequencing was used to judge whether each TCR beta V gene segment behaved as functional or pseudogenic. Donor age, sex, ethnicity and CMV serostatus were compiled together with the repertoire data. A later genetic analysis took genome-wide SNP genotypes for about 55% of the 666 donors and used that subset as a discovery cohort. Every repertoire in the discovery cohort had been generated on one and the same sequencing platform. Both class I and class II loci were covered by HLA typing, at four-digit resolution. Typing coverage varied by locus: roughly 629-640 donors for A, B, C, DRB1 and DQB1; roughly 500 for DQA1; over 600 for DPA1; more than 450 for DPB1. Roughly five DR-DQ haplotypes were handled as single units for association and clustering because linkage in the cohort was strong. Among about 370 genotyped donors of the cohort, an average of around 250,000 unique TCR beta nucleotide sequences was sequenced per donor, of which about 18% were non-productive. Study-wide conclusions, independent of this receptor: A later analysis reported that several top co-occurrence clusters appeared linked to parvovirus B19, influenza, CMV and Epstein-Barr virus. The authors suggested that the approach could potentially be extended to other disease states and immunological phenotypes. Correlated functional status among segregating V segments might reflect linkage disequilibrium, but an unknown experimental factor could not be ruled out. A cluster of highly shared sequence variants was judged likely to be a technical artifact of the sequencing pipeline. Compared with the approximately 670-donor mean, donors in an Asian-associated ancestry cluster had fewer N-insertions in productive TCRs, according to a later genetic analysis. In vitro tests confirmed that three of the cytomegalovirus-associated TCR beta chains recognize cytomegalovirus antigens. A total of some 180 TCR beta chains were listed by the study as associated with cytomegalovirus. A further reported finding was that TCR beta sequences accurately predicted the HLA-A and HLA-B alleles for most subjects in the first cohort. Roughly 17 rarely observed V segments, including chromosome 9 orphons, were excluded from the earlier analysis of several hundred of the donors because counts were too low. Immune exposure information for the cohort was limited to CMV serostatus. An association between a missense DCLRE1C variant and V-gene and J-gene trimming of TCR beta chains was found in a later genetic analysis and replicated in an independent cohort. A later analysis associated about 17,000 TCR beta sequences with specific HLA alleles at a false discovery rate of 0.05. Assigning TCR associations to individual alleles was difficult when HLA alleles, especially DR and DQ, strongly co-occurred. In a later analysis, HLA-associated TCR beta chains were found to be more clonally expanded and to have lower generation probabilities than equally common non-associated chains. Most CMV-associated TCR beta chains appeared to be HLA-restricted in a later analysis, and the HLA associations seemed to be driven largely by CMV exposure. In a later analysis, the rate of TCR association differed among HLA loci, with DRB1 alleles having the most associated TCRs and HLA-C alleles having the fewest. HLA typing was unavailable for some donors at each locus, so association tests used only the typed subset. This cohort had only TCR beta chains sequenced, and the lack of alpha or paired-chain data limited which features could be detected. Most TCR sequences were seen in very few donors, while some public TCRs were found in many individuals. In an earlier analysis of approximately 590 of the donors, most TCR beta V segments appeared in productive rearrangements about 90% or about 30% of the time, broadly matching IMGT annotations. Presence/absence analyses assumed roughly uniform sequencing depth across donors, an assumption that may not hold. Some IMGT-functional V segments, including TRBV6-2 and TRBV6-3, could not be told apart with the 87-base-pair reads, so those segments were excluded. Cytomegalovirus status was reported to be diagnosed by the classifier with high specificity and sensitivity in both the original and validation cohorts.

The CDR3 spans 13 residues, from the cysteine through the phenylalanine. Here the CDR3 DNA is all that survives: 39 bases in frame from base 1. Germline trimming amounts to 3 bases on V and 5 bases on J, with 2 as the count of junction bases outside the gene matches. The CDR1 and CDR2 encoded by the germline V gene are ENHRY and SYGVKD. The protocol used for the library was the immunoSEQ multiplex PCR assay. For the multiplex PCR, a mixture combining 60 forward primers for TCR Vbeta segments and 13 reverse primers for TCR Jbeta segments was used. The CDR3 region of rearranged TCR beta genes was amplified from genomic DNA by a multiplex PCR assay. The amplified TCR beta libraries were sequenced on the Illumina HiSeq System as 87-base-pair reads. The original pipeline was this. A later analysis counted 75 million to 100 million unique TCR beta chains across the 666 repertoires, and around 9.9 million of these chains were shared by at least two donors. A nearest-neighbor algorithm error-corrected the raw reads and collapsed the reads into unique sequences, merging closely related sequences to remove PCR and sequencing errors. Alignment of CDR3 sequences to IMGT reference sequences was used to assign V, D and J gene segments. Each retained sequence needed at least a six-nucleotide match to both a V gene segment and a J gene segment. A rearrangement was called productive if the CDR3 had no stop codons and remained in frame with V and J, and every other rearrangement was called non-productive. Following IMGT convention, CDR3 was defined as the stretch from the second conserved V-encoded cysteine to the conserved J-encoded phenylalanine. In an earlier analysis of more than 550 of the donors, sequences lacking an unambiguous match to a single V gene segment were excluded. In an earlier analysis of more than 500 of the donors, a V segment was called functional when productive rearrangements were above 56.7%, and segregating when the standard deviation between donors exceeded 5%. A statistical classification framework was built to diagnose cytomegalovirus status from the catalog of TCR beta chain sequences. In a later analysis, TCR nucleotide sequences were compared against IMGT/GENE-DB human TR gene sequences so that V and J genes could be assigned. Using the TCRdist pipeline, a later analysis assigned CDR3 sequences along with most-parsimonious VDJ recombination scenarios. In a later analysis, each TCR beta chain was defined by its CDR3 amino acid sequence together with its V-gene family, and reads without a unique V-gene family were excluded. To address suspected cross-contamination and a sequencing artifact, a later analysis removed several hundred highly shared, low-generation-probability nucleotide sequences. A later analysis calculated a clonal expansion index for each public chain from normalized within-repertoire ranks of inferred template counts. In a later analysis, generation probabilities were computed with a VDJ recombination model fitted to out-of-frame rearrangements, and the resulting probabilities were checked against IGoR. In a later analysis, TCR-TCR, TCR-HLA and TCR-CMV co-occurrence was scored with hypergeometric tests, and a repertoire-size bias correction was applied to TCR pairs. A later analysis estimated false discovery rates by permuting HLA or CMV assignments 20 times. In a later analysis, co-occurring TCRs were grouped with DBSCAN, and TCRdist sequence similarity was added when clustering was performed within HLA-allele-positive subsets. Co-occurrence clustering excluded repertoires with fewer than 30,000 or more than 120,000 public chains, plus five with anomalous nucleotide sharing. The table comes from immuneACCESS by way of TCRdb, which keeps in-frame sequences with V and J called. Part of the clones is missing from these tables; in studies checked, under half for an unresolved V gene and the rest for unknown reasons. That table is the source of V, J and clone size, and D and trimming were worked out from the DNA. In this sample the table shows some 130,000 clones, more than 70% of which occur a single time. 1.1% of the sample is in the top ten clones.

In total, more than 500 healthy bone marrow donors made up the cohort. All cohort members were sampled while nominally healthy, although unrecorded immune exposures were likely present. The donor was CMV seronegative and belonged to the group of around 350 seronegative cohort members. A peripheral blood sample was provided by each donor, and peripheral blood mononuclear cells were used for TCR beta sequencing. The Qiagen DNeasy Blood Extraction Kit was used to extract genomic DNA from the blood cell samples. The source of this sequence is a male donor in good health and CMV-seronegative. The source material was PBMCs. Recombination linked TRBV10-3 to TRBJ1-2; 8 of the junction bases match TRBD1. The nucleotides read TGTGCCATCAGTGAAGACAGGGGTTATGGCTACACCTTC. It is translated as CAISEDRGYGYTF.